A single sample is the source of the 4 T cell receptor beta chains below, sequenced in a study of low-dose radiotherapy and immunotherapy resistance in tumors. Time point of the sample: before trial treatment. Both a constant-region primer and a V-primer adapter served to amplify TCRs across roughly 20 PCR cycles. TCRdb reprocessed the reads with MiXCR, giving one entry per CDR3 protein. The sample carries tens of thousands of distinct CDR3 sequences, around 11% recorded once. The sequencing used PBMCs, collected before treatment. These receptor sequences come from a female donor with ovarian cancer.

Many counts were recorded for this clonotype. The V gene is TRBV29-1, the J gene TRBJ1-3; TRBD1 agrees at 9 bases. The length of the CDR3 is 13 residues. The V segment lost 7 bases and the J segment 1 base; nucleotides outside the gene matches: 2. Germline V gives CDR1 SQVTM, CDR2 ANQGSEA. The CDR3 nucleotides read TGCAGCGCCGGGACAGGGTCTGGAAACACCATATATTTT. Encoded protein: CSAGTGSGNTIYF.

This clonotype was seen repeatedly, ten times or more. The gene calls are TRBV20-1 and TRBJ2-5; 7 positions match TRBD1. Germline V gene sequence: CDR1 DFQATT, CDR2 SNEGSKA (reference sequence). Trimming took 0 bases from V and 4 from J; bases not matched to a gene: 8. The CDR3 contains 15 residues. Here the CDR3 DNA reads TGCAGTGCTAGAGATGGTGCAGGGGGAGCAGAGACCCAGTACTTC. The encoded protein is CSARDGAGGAETQYF.

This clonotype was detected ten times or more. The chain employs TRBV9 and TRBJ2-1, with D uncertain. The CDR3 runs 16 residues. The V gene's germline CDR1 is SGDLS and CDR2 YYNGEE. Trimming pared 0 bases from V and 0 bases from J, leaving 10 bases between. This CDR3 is CASSVAGSGSYNEQFF. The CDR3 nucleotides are TGTGCCAGCAGCGTAGCGGGCAGTGGCTCCTACAATGAGCAGTTCTTC. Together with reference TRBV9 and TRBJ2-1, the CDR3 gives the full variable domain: DSGVTQTPKHLITATGQRVTLRCSPRSGDLSVYWYQQSLDQGLQFLIQYYNGEERAKGNILERFSAQQFPDLHSELNLSSLELGDSALYFCASSVAGSGSYNEQFFGPGTRLTVL.

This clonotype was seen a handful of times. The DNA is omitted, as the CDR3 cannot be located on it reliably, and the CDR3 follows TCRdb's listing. This chain's CDR3 is CASSPLLPGGGGWTGELFFF. The rearrangement joins TRBV5-1 to TRBJ2-2; the D call of TRBD1 is as the table states it, not checked on the DNA. Germline lookup yields CDR1 SGHRS and CDR2 YFSETQ. The CDR3 is 20 amino acids in total, end residues counted.